This T cell receptor (beta chain) comes out of a study of blood T cells in healthy people across ages. Sample-barcoded 5' priming and a J-beta primer mix drove a second PCR of about 6 to 12 cycles. TCRdb fed the 5' RACE reads into MiXCR, producing one record per CDR3 protein. This table holds about 1.8 million distinct CDR3 sequences, roughly 52% found once. This CDR3 region has 13 residues. Germline V gene data show CDR1 as DFQATT and CDR2 as SNEGSKA (reference sequence). V lost 6 bases, J lost 4 bases, and 15 bases lay in between. Specimen: blood. This clonotype was obtained from a woman aged 40 to 55 in good health. The chain employs TRBV20-1 and TRBJ2-5; D uncertain. CDR3 amino acids: CSASRIVGETQYF. The CDR3 DNA sequence: TGCAGTGCCAGTAGAATCGTGGGAGAGACCCAGTACTTC.